These 2 T cell receptor beta chains originate from one sample sequenced in a study of blood T cell repertoires in COVID-19. Repertoires were generated with immunoSEQ multiplex PCR, while TCRdb's copy carries only in-frame clones and drops some. The sample has about 22,000 clones, 90% seen once; the top ten hold roughly 2.6%. The specimen sequenced was peripheral blood. The receptors here all came from a man in his 70s with acute or convalescent COVID-19.

The J gene is TRBJ2-1, the V gene TRBV28, with D maybe TRBD2 (7 bases). The germline gives CDR1 MDHEN, CDR2 SYDVKM. The CDR3 consists of 16 residues. Trimming removed 3 bases from V and 9 bases from J, with 21 bases in between. In nucleotides, the CDR3 is TGTGCCAGCAGTTTTTCGCTGGACGGGGGGCCTCTTGAGCAGTTCTTC. This sequence encodes CASSFSLDGGPLEQFF.

This chain uses TRBV6-6 with TRBJ1-1; D gene unclear. Germline V gene data show CDR1 as MNHNY and CDR2 as SVGAGI (reference sequence). The CDR3 runs 13 residues. Between the trimmed V and J ends, which lost 2 bases and 8 bases, there was a span of 12 bases. The CDR3 loop reads CASSYGPGWEAFF. The CDR3 region has the DNA TGTGCCAGCAGTTACGGGCCAGGTTGGGAAGCTTTCTTT.